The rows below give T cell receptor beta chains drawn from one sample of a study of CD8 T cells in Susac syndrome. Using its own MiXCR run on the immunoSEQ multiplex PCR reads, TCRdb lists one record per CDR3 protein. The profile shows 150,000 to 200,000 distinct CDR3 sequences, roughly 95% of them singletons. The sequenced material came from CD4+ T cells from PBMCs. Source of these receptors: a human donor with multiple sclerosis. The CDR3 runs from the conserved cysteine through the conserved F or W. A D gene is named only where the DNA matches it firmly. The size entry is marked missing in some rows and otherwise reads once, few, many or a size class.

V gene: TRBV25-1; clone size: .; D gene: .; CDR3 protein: CASSVSHPNYGYTF
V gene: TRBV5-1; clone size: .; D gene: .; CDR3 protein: CASSLQVGMNTGELFF
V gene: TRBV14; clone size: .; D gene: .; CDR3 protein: CASSIRGDNVLTF
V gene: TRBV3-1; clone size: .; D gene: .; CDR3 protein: CASSYRRDYGYTF
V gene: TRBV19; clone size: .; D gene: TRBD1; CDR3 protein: CASSIALTGAGGYTF
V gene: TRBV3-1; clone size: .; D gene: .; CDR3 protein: CASSQDPQGGELFF
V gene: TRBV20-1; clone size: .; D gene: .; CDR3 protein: CSLAGTPHYEQYF
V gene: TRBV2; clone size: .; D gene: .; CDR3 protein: CASSQSGVLQETQYF
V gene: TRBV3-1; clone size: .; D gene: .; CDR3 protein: CASSSRLRFYEQYF
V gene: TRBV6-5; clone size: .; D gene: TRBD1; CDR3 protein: CASSSGTGKSTEAFF
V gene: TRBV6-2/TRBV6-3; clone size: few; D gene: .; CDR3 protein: CASLKRVDYEQYF
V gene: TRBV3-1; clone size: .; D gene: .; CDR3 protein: CASSQGARPITYEQYF
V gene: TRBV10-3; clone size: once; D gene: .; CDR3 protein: CAISVGTGPYEQYF
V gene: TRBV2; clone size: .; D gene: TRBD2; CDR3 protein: CASRAGGTQETQYF
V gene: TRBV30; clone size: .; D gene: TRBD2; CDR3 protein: CAWSVPRGIWNEQFF